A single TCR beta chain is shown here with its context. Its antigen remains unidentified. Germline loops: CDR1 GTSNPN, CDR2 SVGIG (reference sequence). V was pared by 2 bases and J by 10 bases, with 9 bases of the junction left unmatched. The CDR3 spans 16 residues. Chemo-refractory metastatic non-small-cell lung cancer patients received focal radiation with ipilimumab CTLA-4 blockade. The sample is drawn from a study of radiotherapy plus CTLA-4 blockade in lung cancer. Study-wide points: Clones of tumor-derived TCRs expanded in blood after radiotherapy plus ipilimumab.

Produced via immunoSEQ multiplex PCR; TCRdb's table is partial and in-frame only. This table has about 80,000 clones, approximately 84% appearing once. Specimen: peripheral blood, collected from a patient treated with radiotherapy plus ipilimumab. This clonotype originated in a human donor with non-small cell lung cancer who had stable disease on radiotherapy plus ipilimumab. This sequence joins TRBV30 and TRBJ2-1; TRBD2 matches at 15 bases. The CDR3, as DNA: TGTGCCTGGAGTAGACCGGGACTAGCGGGAGGTAGGGAGCAGTTCTTC. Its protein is CAWSRPGLAGGREQFF.